This T cell receptor beta chain stems from a study of blood T cells in healthy people across ages. Study-level points and caveats: Long-lived donors exceeded aged donors in naive CD4+ cells and diversity.

Using a J-beta primer mix together with a sample-barcoded 5' primer, a second PCR was run for roughly 7 to 12 cycles. Each cDNA molecule, via a template-switch adaptor with 12 random nucleotides, was tagged. One entry per CDR3 protein results from TCRdb running MiXCR on the 5' RACE reads. The table lists roughly 1,500,000 distinct CDR3 sequences, about 31% of them singletons, with about 11% in the top ten. This clonotype turned up a few times. Its cognate antigen is unknown. The receptor's source is a woman aged 25 to 45 in good health. Sequencing input: blood.

CDR3 sequence: CASSQEDQTGSDSPLHF. The CDR3, as DNA: TGTGCCAGCAGCCAAGAAGATCAAACAGGATCGGATTCACCCCTCCACTTT. The chain uses TRBV3-1 and TRBJ1-6, with a possible D match to TRBD1 (5 bases). V lost 0 bases and J 8 bases, leaving 17 bases between the germline ends. The CDR3 loop spans 17 amino acids. Germline V gives CDR1 LGHDT, CDR2 YNNKEL (reference sequence).